A selection of T cell receptor beta chains follows, all from one sample in a study of blood T cell repertoires in COVID-19. Libraries were prepared by immunoSEQ multiplex PCR; TCRdb keeps only in-frame clonotypes and omits some of them. Among 280,000 or so clones listed, 85% were seen once. Sequencing input: PBMCs or T cells enriched from blood (not recorded which). The receptors derive from a woman in her 50s who had recovered from COVID-19. Each CDR3 is given with its conserved first and last residue. A D gene is named only where the DNA matches it firmly. The size of a clone is reported for some rows only, either as once, few or many, or as a class for expanded clones.

D	V	size	J	DNA	CDR3
.	TRBV6-5	.	TRBJ1-6	TGTGCCAGCAAATTCGCGGATTCACCCCTCCACTTT	CASKFADSPLHF
.	TRBV4-1	.	TRBJ1-1	TGCGCCAGCAGCCAAGTAGCGGGAGCAAGGAACACTGAAGCTTTCTTT	CASSQVAGARNTEAFF
TRBD1	TRBV5-4	.	TRBJ1-5	TGTGCCAGCAGCTTATCAGGGGGCGGACAGCCCCAGCATTTT	CASSLSGGGQPQHF
.	TRBV30	.	TRBJ2-7	TGTGCCTGGAGTACTCAGGGCTACGAGCAGTACTTC	CAWSTQGYEQYF
.	TRBV19	.	TRBJ1-5	TGTGCCAGTACCTCAACAGGACAGTCTTCTTATGAGCCCCAGCATTTT	CASTSTGQSSYEPQHF
TRBD1	TRBV9	.	TRBJ1-2	TGTGCCAGCAGCGCCAACGACAGGGTGTACACCTTC	CASSANDRVYTF
TRBD1	TRBV19	.	TRBJ1-4	TGTGCCAGTAGTCGAACCGGGACAGAAAACGAAAAACTGTTTTTT	CASSRTGTENEKLFF
TRBD2	TRBV30	.	TRBJ2-7	TGTGCCTGGAGTGGACTAGCGGGGGTGGGGTACGAGCAGTACTTC	CAWSGLAGVGYEQYF
.	TRBV5-8	few	TRBJ1-5	TGTGCCAGCGGGTCCCGGCAGGTCAATCAGCCCCAGCATTTT	CASGSRQVNQPQHF
TRBD1	TRBV2	.	TRBJ1-5	TGTGCCAGCAGTTACCGGGACAGGGGAAGCAATCAGCCCCAGCATTTT	CASSYRDRGSNQPQHF
TRBD2	TRBV2	once	TRBJ2-1	TGTGCCAGCAGGGCGGGACTAGCGGGAGGGCGAAATGAGCAGTTCTTC	CASRAGLAGGRNEQFF
.	TRBV27	.	TRBJ1-1	TGTGCCAGCAGTTCCCCCCAGGGGAAGTCAAACACTGAAGCTTTCTTT	CASSSPQGKSNTEAFF
.	TRBV19	.	TRBJ2-3	TGTGCCAGCCTGGGGCGGACAGATACGCAGTATTTT	CASLGRTDTQYF
.	TRBV4-1	.	TRBJ2-7	TGCGCCAGCAGGGATCAACAGGGTAGCTCCTACGAGCAGTACTTC	CASRDQQGSSYEQYF
.	TRBV15	.	TRBJ2-7	TGTGCCACCAGCAGAGAGGGAGTTTCTTACGAGCAGTACTTC	CATSREGVSYEQYF
.	TRBV10-3	.	TRBJ1-1	TGTGCCATCAGTGGTACAGGGACTGAAGCTTTCTTT	CAISGTGTEAFF
TRBD2	TRBV18	.	TRBJ2-1	TGTGCCAGCTCACCCGAGACTAGCGGGAACAATGAGCAGTTCTTC	CASSPETSGNNEQFF
TRBD2	TRBV15	.	TRBJ2-7	TGTGCCACCAGCAGAGATTTGCGGGAGCACGAGCAGTACTTC	CATSRDLREHEQYF
.	TRBV5-4	.	TRBJ1-4	TGTGCCAGCAGCTTAAAAGAGTTTGGACAAATTAATGAAAAACTGTTTTTT	CASSLKEFGQINEKLFF
TRBD1	TRBV5-1	.	TRBJ1-2	TGCGCCAGCAGCGTGCAGGGGGCACGTGGCTACACCTTC	CASSVQGARGYTF
.	TRBV5-1	.	TRBJ2-2	TGCGCCAGCAGCATTACCAGGGAATTGGGCACCGGGGAGCTGTTTTTT	CASSITRELGTGELFF
TRBD2	TRBV7-8	.	TRBJ2-7	TGTGCCAGCTCTGTCCCTAGCGGGTACGAGCAGTACTTC	CASSVPSGYEQYF
TRBD1	TRBV28	.	TRBJ1-5	TGTGCCAGCAGTCCCCCCGGGACAGCTTATAGCAATCAGCCCCAGCATTTT	CASSPPGTAYSNQPQHF
TRBD2	TRBV11-2	.	TRBJ2-7	TGTGCCAGCAGCTTAGCAGCGGGAGCCCCTGACGAGCAGTACTTC	CASSLAAGAPDEQYF
.	TRBV2	.	TRBJ2-1	TGTGCCAGCAGTGATCTAGGCAGCGGCAGCTCCTACAATGAGCAGTTCTTC	CASSDLGSGSSYNEQFF
.	TRBV11-2	.	TRBJ1-1	TGTGCCAGCAGCCCGAGTACAATAGGGAGGAGGTTGAACACTGAAGCTTTCTTT	CASSPSTIGRRLNTEAFF
TRBD1	TRBV7-8	.	TRBJ1-5	TGTGCCAGCAGCTTAGGTGGCGGGACAGGGGGCCTCAATCAGCCCCAGCATTTT	CASSLGGGTGGLNQPQHF
TRBD1	TRBV6-6	.	TRBJ1-2	TGTGCCAGCAGTCAGTCGCGGGACAGGGAACGACTTTCCTATGGCTACACCTTC	CASSQSRDRERLSYGYTF
TRBD1	TRBV7-9	.	TRBJ1-1	TGTGCCAGCAGCTCTTCACAGGGGTTAACTGAAGCTTTCTTT	CASSSSQGLTEAFF
TRBD1	TRBV10-1	.	TRBJ2-1	TGCGCCAGCAGTCCGACAGGGGACCGCTCCTACAATGAGCAGTTCTTC	CASSPTGDRSYNEQFF
TRBD1	TRBV6-5	.	TRBJ1-6	TGTGCCAGCAGTTACTCCGGGACAGGGTATAATTCACCCCTCCACTTT	CASSYSGTGYNSPLHF
.	TRBV5-1	.	TRBJ1-1	TGCGCCAGCAGCTTTTTCGGACAGAAAAACACTGAAGCTTTCTTT	CASSFFGQKNTEAFF
.	TRBV9	few	TRBJ2-7	TGTGCCAGCAGCCCGCGGGGGCAGTACGAGCAGTACTTC	CASSPRGQYEQYF
.	TRBV15	.	TRBJ2-6	TGTGCCACCAGCAGAGATAGAGGGATCGGGGCCAACGTCCTGACTTTC	CATSRDRGIGANVLTF
TRBD1	TRBV18	.	TRBJ2-7	TGTGCCAGCTCACGGGTCCTGGGACAGGTAACCTACGAGCAGTACTTC	CASSRVLGQVTYEQYF
.	TRBV5-6	.	TRBJ1-1	TGTGCCAGCAGCCACTCTGGACAGTTCACCTTGAACACTGAAGCTTTCTTT	CASSHSGQFTLNTEAFF
.	TRBV5-1	.	TRBJ1-6	TGCGCCAGCAGCTTGGGTCAGGGTGGGTCCTATAATTCACCCCTCCACTTT	CASSLGQGGSYNSPLHF
.	TRBV5-6	.	TRBJ1-5	TGTGCCAGCAGCTTACGTGGCCAGCCCCAGCATTTT	CASSLRGQPQHF
.	TRBV6-5	once	TRBJ1-1	TGTGCCAGCAGTTACTCGTGGCAGGAGAACACTGAAGCTTTCTTT	CASSYSWQENTEAFF
TRBD1	TRBV5-1	.	TRBJ1-2	TGCGCCAGCAGCCCAAGGACAGGGGCTGATGGCTACACCTTC	CASSPRTGADGYTF
TRBD1	TRBV19	.	TRBJ1-1	TGTGCCAGTAGTATGGGACAGGGCGGGAACACTGAAGCTTTCTTT	CASSMGQGGNTEAFF
.	TRBV5-1	once	TRBJ2-7	TGCGCCAGCAGCTCATGGGACAACGACTACGAGCAGTACTTC	CASSSWDNDYEQYF
.	TRBV7-8	.	TRBJ1-3	TGTGCCAGCAGCTCCGGGGGGGCTGGAAACACCATATATTTT	CASSSGGAGNTIYF
TRBD2	TRBV29-1	.	TRBJ2-3	TGCAGCGTCGCCGGGACTAGATCAGATACGCAGTATTTT	CSVAGTRSDTQYF
TRBD1	TRBV5-6	.	TRBJ2-7	TGTGCCAGCAGCGTGACGGGACAGGGGGCGCAAGTGCAGTACTTC	CASSVTGQGAQVQYF
TRBD2	TRBV7-9	.	TRBJ2-5	TGTGCCAGCAGCTTATCTAGCGGGGTTCAAGAGACCCAGTACTTC	CASSLSSGVQETQYF
TRBD1	TRBV7-2	once	TRBJ2-1	TGTGCCAGCAGTCCGGACAGGGTGACCTACAATGAGCAGTTCTTC	CASSPDRVTYNEQFF
TRBD2	TRBV28	.	TRBJ2-7	TGTGCCAGCTATACCACGGGGGGGGCCTACGAGCAGTACTTC	CASYTTGGAYEQYF
TRBD2	TRBV5-4	.	TRBJ2-1	TGTGCCAGCAGCTTGGTAGCGGGAGGTCGGAATGAGCAGTTCTTC	CASSLVAGGRNEQFF
TRBD1	TRBV3-1/TRBV3-2	.	TRBJ2-5	TGTGCCAGCAGCCACCCAGGACAGGGTAAAGAGACCCAGTACTTC	CASSHPGQGKETQYF
TRBD2	TRBV6-6	.	TRBJ2-7	TGTGCCAGCAGTCAGGCAGCTAGCGGGAGCCTTCGGTACGAGCAGTACTTC	CASSQAASGSLRYEQYF
TRBD1	TRBV2	.	TRBJ1-5	TGTGCCAGCAGCCAACAGGGGTGGCAGCCCCAGCATTTT	CASSQQGWQPQHF
TRBD2	TRBV25-1	.	TRBJ2-5	TGTGCCAGCGAGGCGGGGGGTCAAGAGACCCAGTACTTC	CASEAGGQETQYF
TRBD1	TRBV7-2	once	TRBJ1-2	TGTGCCAGCAGCTTCACGGGACAGGATAACTATGGCTACACCTTC	CASSFTGQDNYGYTF
TRBD1	TRBV5-4	.	TRBJ1-1	TGTGCCAGCAGCGCCCGGGACAGGCTAAAGAACACTGAAGCTTTCTTT	CASSARDRLKNTEAFF
.	TRBV29-1	.	TRBJ2-2	TGCAGCGTTCCCTTACGACTAGAGAACACCGGGGAGCTGTTTTTT	CSVPLRLENTGELFF
.	TRBV25-1	.	TRBJ2-3	TGTGCCAGCAGTGAATTAATGAGCACAGATACGCAGTATTTT	CASSELMSTDTQYF
.	TRBV5-1	.	TRBJ2-1	TGCGCCAGCAGCTTGGTGGGGGGCAATGAGCAGTTCTTC	CASSLVGGNEQFF